Each of the 31 T cell receptor beta chains below was sequenced from the same sample in a study of CD8+ T cells in alopecia areata. As to treatment: oral pan-JAK inhibitor, 5-10 mg twice daily. Extracted RNA was reverse transcribed, and the resulting cDNA served as sequencing template. Only in-frame clones appear in the TCRdb table, and some are missing; sequencing was by immunoSEQ multiplex PCR. The sample has hundreds of thousands of clones, roughly 66% seen once. This material consisted of CD4+ T cells sorted from blood, taken at approximately week 45, from a patient treated with tofacitinib. The receptors were gathered from a human donor with alopecia areata.

The rearrangement uses TRBV4-3 and TRBJ1-1; a possible D gene is TRBD1 (6 bases). Per germline, CDR1 LGHNA and CDR2 YSLEER. The CDR3 extends over 15 amino acids. Trimming removed 4 bases at V and 0 bases at J, with 12 bases between. The CDR3 sequence: CASSRGGTLNTEAFF. Here the CDR3 DNA reads TGCGCCAGCAGCCGGGGGGGCACGCTGAACACTGAAGCTTTCTTT.

This clone was counted between two and nine times. This sequence joins TRBV7-2 and TRBJ1-1; 10 bases align to TRBD1. The CDR3 runs 14 residues. J lost 4 bases, V lost 3 bases, and 2 bases had no gene match. Germline V gene sequence: CDR1 SGHTA, CDR2 FQGNSA. The CDR3: CASSLGQGTTEAFF. The CDR3 DNA reads TGTGCCAGCAGCTTGGGACAGGGGACCACTGAAGCTTTCTTT.

The rearrangement links TRBV30 to TRBJ1-2; D not resolved. Trimming removed 1 base from V and 2 bases from J, with 8 bases in between. This CDR3 has 13 residues. Germline lookup yields CDR1 GTSNPN and CDR2 SVGIG (reference sequence). CDR3 sequence: CAWSEGGNYGYTF. DNA for the CDR3: TGTGCCTGGAGTGAGGGCGGGAACTATGGCTACACCTTC.

This clone has only one observation. The chain joins TRBV25-1 to TRBJ1-2; no clear D gene. CDR1 is MGHDK, CDR2 SYGVNS, per germline. The CDR3 runs 14 residues. The V end was cut by 0 bases, the J end by 8 bases, with 13 bases between. The CDR3 sequence is CASSEYWALEGYTF. CDR3 coding DNA: TGTGCCAGCAGTGAATATTGGGCTTTAGAGGGCTACACCTTC.

This chain uses TRBV4-2 with TRBJ2-3; 12 bases are a match to TRBD2. After removal of 1 base from V and 0 bases from J, the junction contained 8 bases not matched to a gene. In germline, CDR1 is LGHNA, CDR2 YNFKEQ. The CDR3 loop spans 19 amino acids. The CDR3 loop reads CASSQGLGLAGISTDTQYF. CDR3 DNA: TGTGCCAGCAGCCAAGGACTCGGACTAGCGGGGATTAGCACAGATACGCAGTATTTT.

The V call is TRBV27, the J call TRBJ1-5, with 7 positions matching TRBD1. This CDR3 has 19 residues. Looked up from germline, CDR1 is MNHEY and CDR2 is SMNVEV (reference sequence). After removal of 3 bases from V and 2 bases from J, the junction contained 16 bases not matched to a gene. CDR3 DNA: TGTGCCAGCAGTTTTGGGGGGCTCGGACAGGCCCGGGGCAATCAGCCCCAGCATTTT. Protein product: CASSFGGLGQARGNQPQHF.

The V gene is TRBV2, the J gene TRBJ1-2; a possible D gene is TRBD1 (6 bases). The CDR3 runs 16 residues. The germline V gene encodes CDR1 SNHLY and CDR2 FYNNEI. The germline V and J ends were trimmed by 2 bases and 6 bases, with 19 bases remaining between them. The CDR3 region has the DNA TGTGCCAGCAGTGAATACGCATTTAGAACAGGGAATGGCTACACCTTC. Its translation: CASSEYAFRTGNGYTF.

The chain joins TRBV7-9 to TRBJ1-2; perhaps TRBD1 as D (6 bases). CDR3 length: 13 amino acids. V lost 6 bases and J 8 bases, leaving 16 bases between the germline ends. Germline V gives CDR1 SEHNR, CDR2 FQNEAQ (reference sequence). The CDR3 DNA reads as TGTGCCAGCAGTGACGACAGGTTCTCCGGCTACACCTTC. This encodes CASSDDRFSGYTF. Full variable domain (outside the CDR3, taken from reference TRBV7-9 and TRBJ1-2): DTGVSQNPRHKITKRGQNVTFRCDPISEHNRLYWYRQTLGQGPEFLTYFQNEAQLEKSRLLSDRFSAERPKGSFSTLEIQRTEQGDSAMYLCASSDDRFSGYTFGSGTRLTVV.

This clone was seen only a few times. The genes are TRBV29-1 and TRBJ2-2; D gene unclear. The CDR3 contains 13 residues. Trimming took off 4 bases at V and 6 bases at J, with 12 bases between the two ends. CDR1 is SQVTM, CDR2 ANQGSEA, per germline. CDR3 bases: TGCAGCGTTGGAGACACACTCCCCGGGGAGCTGTTTTTT. Protein: CSVGDTLPGELFF.

The chain carries TRBV6-5 and TRBJ1-6; 7 nucleotides agree with TRBD1. J was trimmed by 10 bases and V by 4 bases; bases with no gene match: 7. The CDR3 contains 14 residues. Looked up from germline, CDR1 is MNHEY and CDR2 is SVGAGI. In nucleotides, the CDR3 is TGTGCCAGCAGTTCCAAGGGGGCACGCTCACCCCTCCACTTT. As protein: CASSSKGARSPLHF.

The V gene is TRBV19, the J gene TRBJ1-5; D perhaps matches TRBD1 (5 bases). Looked up from germline, CDR1 is LNHDA and CDR2 is SQIVND (reference sequence). CDR3 length: 14 amino acids. V was clipped by 2 bases and J by 9 bases, with 14 bases between them. The CDR3 is CASSIPGTAGPQHF. As DNA, the CDR3 is TGTGCCAGTAGTATACCCGGGACGGCCGGGCCCCAGCATTTT.

CDR3 DNA: TGCGCCAGCAGCGATCAAGGTGATGAGCAGTTCTTC. Translating gives CASSDQGDEQFF. This chain joins TRBV5-1 and TRBJ2-1; no reliable D call. Germline V gene sequence: CDR1 SGHRS, CDR2 YFSETQ. V was trimmed by 4 bases and J by 8 bases, leaving 10 bases between them. The CDR3 consists of 12 residues.

The chain links TRBV9 to TRBJ2-3, with 11 bases aligning to TRBD2. Per germline, CDR1 SGDLS and CDR2 YYNGEE. This CDR3 contains 15 residues. V was clipped by 3 bases and J by 5 bases; unmatched bases: 5. The DNA for the CDR3 is TGTGCCAGCAGCGCCATAGCGGGGGGGAAAGATACGCAGTATTTT. It encodes CASSAIAGGKDTQYF.

This clone turned up a few times. This chain links TRBV29-1 with TRBJ2-7; D is possibly TRBD1 or TRBD2 (5 bases each). Germline V gene data show CDR1 as SQVTM and CDR2 as ANQGSEA. V lost 2 bases to trimming and J lost 6 bases, with 11 bases between them. This CDR3 region has 12 residues. The CDR3 DNA follows: TGCAGCGTTGAACTCGAGGGGACCGAGCAGTACTTC. As protein: CSVELEGTEQYF.

The rearrangement uses TRBV5-1 and TRBJ2-5; D gene ambiguous. Trimming cost V 1 base and J 2 bases, with 12 bases left between them. The germline V gene encodes CDR1 SGHRS and CDR2 YFSETQ. The CDR3 runs to 15 residues. Here the CDR3 reads CASSLRPATQETQYF. CDR3 DNA sequence: TGCGCCAGCAGCTTGAGGCCGGCTACTCAAGAGACCCAGTACTTC.

The chain uses TRBV7-3 and TRBJ2-5; D possibly corresponds to TRBD2 (7 bases). V lost 5 bases to trimming and J lost 2 bases, with 15 bases between them. Germline lookup yields CDR1 SGHTA and CDR2 FQGTGA. There are 15 residues in the CDR3. The CDR3 spells CASSPLGGPQETQYF. CDR3 coding DNA: TGTGCCAGCAGCCCATTGGGGGGGCCTCAAGAGACCCAGTACTTC.

This clone has only a few counts. V gene TRBV5-1 combines with J gene TRBJ1-1, with D hard to call. CDR1 is SGHRS and CDR2 is YFSETQ in the germline V gene. This CDR3 has 15 amino acids. V dropped 6 bases and J dropped 2 bases, with 17 bases sitting between them. CDR3 loop: CASMSRRAENTEAFF. Here the CDR3 DNA reads TGCGCCAGCATGTCTCGGAGGGCCGAAAACACTGAAGCTTTCTTT.

This chain uses TRBV15 with TRBJ1-2; the D is unclear. The germline V gene has CDR1 LNHNV and CDR2 YYDKDF (reference sequence). V was cut by 0 bases and J by 2 bases, with 7 bases left in between. The length of the CDR3 is 14 residues. DNA for the CDR3: TGTGCCACCAGCAGAGACGGTAAAAACTATGGCTACACCTTC. Its protein product is CATSRDGKNYGYTF.

The sample holds a few counts of this clone. This chain connects TRBV29-1 to TRBJ2-7, with TRBD2 as a possible D gene (6 bases). The V end lost 6 bases, the J end lost 4 bases, and 16 bases lay between the germline ends. CDR1 SQVTM and CDR2 ANQGSEA come from the germline V gene. CDR3 size: 13 residues. The DNA of the CDR3 is TGCAGCGTCGGGGGACGATCGGGGTACGAGCAGTACTTC. It translates to CSVGGRSGYEQYF.

A word on this clone: This specimen includes other DNA sequences encoding the same CDR3. V and J are TRBV29-1 and TRBJ1-1; tentative D call: TRBD1 (5 bases). Germline V CDR1 and CDR2: SQVTM, ANQGSEA. The CDR3 is 13 amino acids. The V gene lost 0 bases and the J gene lost 2 bases, with 7 bases spanning the gap. As DNA, the CDR3 is TGCAGCGTTGAAGAGGGGCAAAACACTGAAGCTTTCTTT. Translating gives CSVEEGQNTEAFF.

Remarks on this clone: The same CDR3 can be traced to other DNA sequences in this sample. The CDR3 DNA is TGCAGCGTTGAAAGGCAGATGAACACTGAAGCTTTCTTT. As protein: CSVERQMNTEAFF. This chain connects TRBV29-1 to TRBJ1-1; D ambiguous. This CDR3 has 13 residues. Trimming left V 2 bases short and J 0 bases short, with 7 bases between. The V gene's germline CDR1 is SQVTM and CDR2 ANQGSEA. The full variable domain, its missing parts supplied by reference TRBV29-1 and TRBJ1-1, is SAVISQKPSRDICQRGTSLTIQCQVDSQVTMMFWYRQQPGQSLTLIATANQGSEATYESGFVIDKFPISRPNLTFSTLTVSNMSPEDSSIYLCSVERQMNTEAFFGQGTRLTVV.

This clone was observed once. V and J are TRBV5-4 and TRBJ1-2; 9 bases fit TRBD1. The CDR3 totals 15 residues. Germline CDR1 SGHNT, CDR2 YYREEE (reference sequence). Trimming took 1 base from V and 5 from J; bases not matched to a gene: 6. The CDR3 loop is CASSLPSDRGYGYTF. CDR3 in DNA: TGTGCCAGCAGCTTGCCCTCGGACAGGGGATATGGCTACACCTTC.

V usage is TRBV5-1 and J usage is TRBJ2-3; no clear D. This CDR3 comprises 16 residues. V shed 1 base and J shed 3 bases, with 15 bases lying between them. Germline V gene sequence: CDR1 SGHRS, CDR2 YFSETQ. CDR3: CASSLRQAEITDTQYF. The DNA for the CDR3 is TGCGCCAGCAGCTTGCGGCAGGCCGAAATTACAGATACGCAGTATTTT.

V and J are TRBV29-1 and TRBJ1-3; D is possibly TRBD1 (6 bases). CDR1 and CDR2 (germline): SQVTM, ANQGSEA. CDR3 length: 12 amino acids. Trimming cost V 6 bases and J 1 base, with 7 bases left between them. CDR3 nucleotides: TGCAGCGTGGGACATTCTGGAAACACCATATATTTT. This encodes CSVGHSGNTIYF. Variable domain in full (rest from reference TRBV29-1 and TRBJ1-3): SAVISQKPSRDICQRGTSLTIQCQVDSQVTMMFWYRQQPGQSLTLIATANQGSEATYESGFVIDKFPISRPNLTFSTLTVSNMSPEDSSIYLCSVGHSGNTIYFGEGSWLTVV.

This clone has just a few counts. This rearrangement joins TRBV5-1 to TRBJ1-5; D may be TRBD1 (5 bases). V dropped 5 bases and J dropped 3 bases, with 12 bases sitting between them. This CDR3 region has 14 residues. Germline lookup yields CDR1 SGHRS and CDR2 YFSETQ. CDR3 in amino acids: CASSPGHLNQPQHF. The CDR3 DNA is TGCGCCAGCAGTCCAGGGCATCTCAATCAGCCCCAGCATTTT.

The rearrangement links TRBV19 to TRBJ1-1; 10 nucleotides match TRBD1. This CDR3 region has 15 residues. Germline loops: CDR1 LNHDA, CDR2 SQIVND (reference sequence). V lost 9 bases and J lost 1; bases outside the gene matches: 8. In DNA form, the CDR3 reads TGTGCCAGCAGAGGACAGGGGGGCCGGAACACTGAAGCTTTCTTT. It yields the protein CASRGQGGRNTEAFF.

This clone has a handful of counts. The rearrangement joins TRBV5-8 to TRBJ1-2, with D maybe TRBD1 (5 bases). Germline CDR1 SGHTS, CDR2 YDEGEE. There are 11 residues in the CDR3. V lost 4 bases and J lost 8, with 9 bases in between. This CDR3 is CASSPGQGYTF. As DNA, the CDR3 is TGTGCCAGCAGCCCAGGGCAAGGCTACACCTTC.

The V call is TRBV4-3, the J call TRBJ1-6; no definite D call. V lost 0 bases and J 7 bases, leaving 13 bases between the germline ends. Germline-derived CDR1 and CDR2 are LGHNA and YSLEER. The length of the CDR3 is 16 residues. The CDR3 sequence: CASSQDWERSNSPLHF. DNA for the CDR3: TGCGCCAGCAGCCAAGATTGGGAACGGTCCAATTCACCCCTCCACTTT.

The chain links TRBV30 to TRBJ2-1; 8 bases match TRBD2. V was pared by 0 bases and J by 6 bases, with 1 base of the junction left unmatched. This CDR3 is built from 13 residues. The germline gives CDR1 GTSNPN, CDR2 SVGIG (reference sequence). In DNA, the CDR3 is TGTGCCTGGAGTGTACTAGCGGCCAATGAGCAGTTCTTC. It encodes CAWSVLAANEQFF.

V and J are TRBV29-1 and TRBJ1-1; 12 bases line up with TRBD1. With 4 bases clipped from V and 1 base from J, the junction kept 4 bases outside the gene matches. Germline V gene lookup returns CDR1 SQVTM and CDR2 ANQGSEA. The CDR3 is 15 residues long. The CDR3, as DNA: TGCAGCGTTGTGGGACAGGGGGCTTCGAACACTGAAGCTTTCTTT. This codes for CSVVGQGASNTEAFF.

The chain combines TRBV25-1 with TRBJ2-7; no clear D gene. This CDR3 is 12 amino acids long. Germline loops: CDR1 MGHDK, CDR2 SYGVNS. Trimming cost V 4 bases and J 5 bases, with 9 bases left between them. This CDR3 is CASSGLTDEQYF. Written as DNA, the CDR3 is TGTGCCAGCAGTGGATTGACGGACGAGCAGTACTTC.